In its sample, the clone carrying this TCR beta chain was seen a few times. The data belong to a study of response to subunit inactivated influenza vaccine. This CDR3 comprises 16 residues. V shed 1 base and J shed 2 bases, with 15 bases lying between them. From germline, CDR1 is MGHDK and CDR2 SYGVNS. TCRdb ran MiXCR on the RT-PCR reads and lists one entry per CDR3 protein. The sample carries about 190,000 distinct CDR3 sequences, approximately 14% recorded once. The clonotype originates from a man over 45 who received an inactivated influenza vaccine. The sequenced sample was CD8+ T cells sorted from PBMCs, obtained 5 to 6 days after vaccination. The chain joins TRBV25-1 to TRBJ2-7; D possibly corresponds to TRBD1 (6 bases). CDR3 sequence: CASSELGQGNPYEQYF. CDR3 in DNA: TGTGCCAGCAGTGAATTAGGTCAGGGGAACCCCTACGAGCAGTACTTC.